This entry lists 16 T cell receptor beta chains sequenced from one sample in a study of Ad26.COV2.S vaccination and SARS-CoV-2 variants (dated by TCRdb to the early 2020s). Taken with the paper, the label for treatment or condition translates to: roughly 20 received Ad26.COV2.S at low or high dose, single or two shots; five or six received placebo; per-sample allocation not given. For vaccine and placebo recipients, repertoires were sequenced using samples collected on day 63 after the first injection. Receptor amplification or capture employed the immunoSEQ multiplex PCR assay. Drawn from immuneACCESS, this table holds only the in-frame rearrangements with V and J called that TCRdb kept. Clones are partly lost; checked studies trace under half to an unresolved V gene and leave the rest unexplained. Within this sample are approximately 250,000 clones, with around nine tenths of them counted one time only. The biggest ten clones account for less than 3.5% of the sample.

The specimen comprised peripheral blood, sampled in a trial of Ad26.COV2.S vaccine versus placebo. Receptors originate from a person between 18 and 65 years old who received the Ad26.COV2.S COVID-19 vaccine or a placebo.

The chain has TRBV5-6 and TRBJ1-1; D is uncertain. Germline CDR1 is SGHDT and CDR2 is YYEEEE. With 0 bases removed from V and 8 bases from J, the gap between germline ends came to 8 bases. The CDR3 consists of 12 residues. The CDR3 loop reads CASSLGAGEAFF. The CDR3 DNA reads TGTGCCAGCAGCTTGGGCGCAGGCGAAGCTTTCTTT.

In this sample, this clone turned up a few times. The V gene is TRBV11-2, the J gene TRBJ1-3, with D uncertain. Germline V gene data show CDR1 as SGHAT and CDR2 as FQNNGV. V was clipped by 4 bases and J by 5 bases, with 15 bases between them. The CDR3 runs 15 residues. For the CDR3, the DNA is TGTGCCAGCAGCTCCCTAAAGGGCGGTCGAAACACCATATATTTT. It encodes CASSSLKGGRNTIYF.

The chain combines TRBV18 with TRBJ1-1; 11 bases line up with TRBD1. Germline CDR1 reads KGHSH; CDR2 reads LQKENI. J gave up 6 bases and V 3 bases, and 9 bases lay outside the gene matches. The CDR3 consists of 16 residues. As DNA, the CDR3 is TGTGCCAGCTCACCGGGACAGGGGGTTAATAAAGCTGAAGCTTTCTTT. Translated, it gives CASSPGQGVNKAEAFF.

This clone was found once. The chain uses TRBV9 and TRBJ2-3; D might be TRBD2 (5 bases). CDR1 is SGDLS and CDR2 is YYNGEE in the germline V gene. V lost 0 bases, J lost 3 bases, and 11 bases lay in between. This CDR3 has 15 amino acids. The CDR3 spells CASSVELGSTDTQYF. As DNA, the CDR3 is TGTGCCAGCAGCGTAGAACTAGGGAGTACAGATACGCAGTATTTT.

This CDR3 is CASSQDKGIANEKLFF. The DNA of the CDR3 is TGCGCCAGCAGCCAAGATAAGGGAATAGCTAATGAAAAACTGTTTTTT. This rearrangement joins TRBV4-3 to TRBJ1-4; unclear D gene. V was shortened by 0 bases and J by 3 bases, with 11 bases between the two germline ends. The length of the CDR3 is 16 residues. Germline lookup yields CDR1 LGHNA and CDR2 YSLEER.

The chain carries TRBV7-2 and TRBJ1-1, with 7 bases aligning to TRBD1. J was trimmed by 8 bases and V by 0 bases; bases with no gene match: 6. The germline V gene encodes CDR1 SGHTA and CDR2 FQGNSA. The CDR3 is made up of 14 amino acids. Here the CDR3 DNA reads TGTGCCAGCAGCTTAGCGGGTAGGGGGCAAGAAGCTTTCTTT. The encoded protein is CASSLAGRGQEAFF.

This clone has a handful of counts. The CDR3 region is CASSPRPSYEQYF. CDR3 sequence (DNA): TGTGCCAGCTCACCCAGGCCCTCCTACGAGCAGTACTTC. V is TRBV18 and J is TRBJ2-7; no reliable D call. The CDR3 runs to 13 residues. Trimming removed 3 bases at V and 0 bases at J, with 6 bases between. Germline CDR1 is KGHSH and CDR2 is LQKENI.

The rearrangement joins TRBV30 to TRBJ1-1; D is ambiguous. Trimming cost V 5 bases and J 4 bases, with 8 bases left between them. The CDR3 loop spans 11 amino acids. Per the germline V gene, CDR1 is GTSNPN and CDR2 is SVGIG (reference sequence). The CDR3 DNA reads TGTGCCTGGGGTCCCGGCACTGAAGCTTTCTTT. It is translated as CAWGPGTEAFF.

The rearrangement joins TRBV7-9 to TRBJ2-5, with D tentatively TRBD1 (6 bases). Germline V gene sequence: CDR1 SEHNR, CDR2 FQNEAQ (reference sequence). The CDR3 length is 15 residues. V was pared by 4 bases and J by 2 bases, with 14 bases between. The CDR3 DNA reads TGTGCCAGCAGCTACTACAGGGTCCAACAAGAGACCCAGTACTTC. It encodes CASSYYRVQQETQYF.

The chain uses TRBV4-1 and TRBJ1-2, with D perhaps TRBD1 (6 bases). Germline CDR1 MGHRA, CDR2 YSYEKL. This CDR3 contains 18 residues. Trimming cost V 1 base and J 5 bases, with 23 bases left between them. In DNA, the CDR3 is TGCGCCAGCAGCCAAGCTTTTCGAAACCTAGGACAGTTTTATGGCTACACCTTC. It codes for CASSQAFRNLGQFYGYTF.

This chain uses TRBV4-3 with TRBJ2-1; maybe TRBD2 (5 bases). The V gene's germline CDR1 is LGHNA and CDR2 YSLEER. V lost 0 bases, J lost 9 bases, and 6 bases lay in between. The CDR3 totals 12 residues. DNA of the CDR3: TGCGCCAGCAGCCAAGATCGGGGTGAGCAGTTCTTC. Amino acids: CASSQDRGEQFF.

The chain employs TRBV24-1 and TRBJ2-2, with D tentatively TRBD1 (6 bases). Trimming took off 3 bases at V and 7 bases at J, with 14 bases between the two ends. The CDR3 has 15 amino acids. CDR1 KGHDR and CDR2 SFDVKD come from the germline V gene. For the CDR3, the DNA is TGTGCCACCAGTGATCCTGACAGGTTCTACGGGGAGCTGTTTTTT. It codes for CATSDPDRFYGELFF.

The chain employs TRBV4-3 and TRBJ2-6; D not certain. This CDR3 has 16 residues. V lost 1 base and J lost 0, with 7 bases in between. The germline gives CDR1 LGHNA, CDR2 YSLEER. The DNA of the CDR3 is TGCGCCAGCAGCCAAGTGGTCTCCTCTGGGGCCAACGTCCTGACTTTC. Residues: CASSQVVSSGANVLTF.

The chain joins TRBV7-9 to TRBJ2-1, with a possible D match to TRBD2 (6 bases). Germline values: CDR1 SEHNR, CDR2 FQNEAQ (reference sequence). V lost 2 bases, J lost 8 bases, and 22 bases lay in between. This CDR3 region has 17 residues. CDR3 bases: TGTGCCAGCAGCTTATCCCTAGCGAGAGGGCCAAGTTATGAGCAGTTCTTC. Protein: CASSLSLARGPSYEQFF.

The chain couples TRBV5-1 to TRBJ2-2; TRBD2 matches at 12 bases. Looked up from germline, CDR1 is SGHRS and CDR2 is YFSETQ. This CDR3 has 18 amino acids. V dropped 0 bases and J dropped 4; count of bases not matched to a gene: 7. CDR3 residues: CASSLALAGGQGTGELFF. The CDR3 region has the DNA TGCGCCAGCAGCTTGGCCCTAGCGGGGGGGCAAGGCACCGGGGAGCTGTTTTTT.

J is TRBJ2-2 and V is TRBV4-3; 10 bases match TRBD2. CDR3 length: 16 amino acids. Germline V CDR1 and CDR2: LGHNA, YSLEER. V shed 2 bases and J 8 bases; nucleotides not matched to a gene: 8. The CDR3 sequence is CASSQLLAGEGGELFF. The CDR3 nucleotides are TGCGCCAGCAGCCAACTTCTAGCGGGAGAGGGAGGGGAGCTGTTTTTT.